The 4 T cell receptor beta chains listed next were all sequenced from one sample in a study of response to subunit inactivated influenza vaccine. TCRdb reanalysed the RT-PCR reads using MiXCR and keeps one entry per CDR3 protein. The profile covers about 780,000 distinct CDR3 sequences, with around 18% appearing a single time and under 13% taken by the ten largest. The material sequenced was PBMCs from blood, taken 5 to 6 days after vaccination. These receptors all stem from a man aged 50-59 years who received an inactivated influenza vaccine.

The genes are TRBV20-1 and TRBJ2-2; 15 positions match TRBD2. Germline V CDR1 and CDR2: DFQATT, SNEGSKA (reference sequence). J was trimmed by 6 bases and V by 5 bases; bases with no gene match: 1. The CDR3 is 14 amino acids. The CDR3 region is CSARTSGGAGELFF. For the CDR3, the DNA is TGCAGTGCTCGGACTAGCGGGGGGGCCGGGGAGCTGTTTTTT.

V gene TRBV2 combines with J gene TRBJ2-1; 7 nucleotides line up with TRBD2. After removal of 4 bases from V and 4 bases from J, the junction contained 4 bases not matched to a gene. The CDR3 is 14 residues long. The germline gives CDR1 SNHLY, CDR2 FYNNEI. Here the CDR3 DNA reads TGTGCCAGCAGTGGGGAGGGGTTGTACAATGAGCAGTTCTTC. This translates into CASSGEGLYNEQFF.

The rearrangement uses TRBV20-1 and TRBJ2-7; 8 bases are a match to TRBD1. The CDR3 has 11 amino acids. With 4 bases clipped from V and 13 bases from J, the junction kept 9 bases outside the gene matches. Looked up from germline, CDR1 is DFQATT and CDR2 is SNEGSKA (reference sequence). The CDR3 spells CSAILDRARYF. The CDR3 region has the DNA TGCAGTGCTATTTTGGACAGGGCACGTTACTTC.

This clonotype was counted only a few times. This chain links TRBV25-1 with TRBJ2-7; D is undetermined. The V gene's germline CDR1 is MGHDK and CDR2 SYGVNS. V was cut by 4 bases and J by 3 bases, with 10 bases left in between. The CDR3 covers 13 residues. DNA of the CDR3: TGTGCCAGCAGTGTAGGTGCCGGCTACGAGCAGTACTTC. Its translation is CASSVGAGYEQYF.